Sequencing of this T cell receptor (beta chain) was carried out in a study of T cell responses to AZD1222 COVID-19 vaccine. Unmatched junction bases numbered 4, after V lost 4 bases and J lost 5 bases. Germline CDR1 and CDR2: SGHRS and YFSETQ. The CDR3 runs 14 residues. The table came from immunoSEQ multiplex PCR; TCRdb's copy has only in-frame clones and leaves some out. Of around 150,000 clones in the sample, about 91% were seen once. This TCR came from an adult in good health. The source was peripheral blood, collected on day 0 of AZD1222 vaccination. The gene calls are TRBV5-1 and TRBJ1-3; 9 bases map to TRBD1. The CDR3 region is CASSVTGGRNTIYF. CDR3 nucleotide sequence: TGCGCCAGCAGCGTAACAGGGGGCAGAAACACCATATATTTT.